These 23 T cell receptor beta chains share one sample of origin, sequenced in a study of cytomegalovirus exposure and HLA in healthy donors. Primers for the PCR totalled 60 Vbeta and 13 Jbeta. Clones were sequenced by immunoSEQ multiplex PCR, and TCRdb holds only the in-frame ones, with some missing. The data contain more than 150,000 clones, approximately 80% of them singletons. The sample consisted of PBMCs. The receptors derive from a male donor in good health and CMV-seronegative.

The chain couples TRBV11-3 to TRBJ2-1; 10 bases match TRBD1. Trimming at V came to 3 bases and at J to 15 bases, leaving 5 bases not matched to a gene. Germline V lookup: CDR1 SGHNT, CDR2 YENEEA. The CDR3 is 12 residues long. CDR3 in amino acids: CASSFPGTGAFF. DNA for the CDR3: TGTGCCAGCAGCTTTCCAGGGACAGGGGCGTTCTTC.

V gene TRBV28 combines with J gene TRBJ1-2; 8 nucleotides align to TRBD1. This CDR3 is built from 16 residues. The V gene end was trimmed by 10 bases and the J gene end by 1 base; junction bases not matched to a gene: 14. Germline CDR1 MDHEN, CDR2 SYDVKM. The CDR3 sequence: CATPYMGQVHNYGYTF. DNA of the CDR3: TGTGCCACCCCCTATATGGGACAGGTACATAACTATGGCTACACCTTC.

The chain recombines TRBV5-1 with TRBJ2-5; tentative D call: TRBD1 (6 bases). V was clipped by 4 bases and J by 2 bases, with 12 bases between them. CDR3 length: 14 residues. The germline gives CDR1 SGHRS, CDR2 YFSETQ. The DNA of the CDR3 is TGCGCCAGCAGCCATGGGACAAAGCAAGAGACCCAGTACTTC. Translating gives CASSHGTKQETQYF.

The chain carries TRBV9 and TRBJ1-2, with 7 nucleotides matching TRBD1. The length of the CDR3 is 15 residues. After removal of 3 bases from V and 0 bases from J, the junction contained 5 bases not matched to a gene. Germline CDR1 reads SGDLS; CDR2 reads YYNGEE. CDR3 nucleotide sequence: TGTGCCAGCAGCGATGCGGGACAGACTAACTATGGCTACACCTTC. Translated, it gives CASSDAGQTNYGYTF. The full variable domain, completed using reference TRBV9 and TRBJ1-2, is DSGVTQTPKHLITATGQRVTLRCSPRSGDLSVYWYQQSLDQGLQFLIQYYNGEERAKGNILERFSAQQFPDLHSELNLSSLELGDSALYFCASSDAGQTNYGYTFGSGTRLTVV.

Of note for this clone: The junction shows a germline mismatch at one end, possibly a read error. The chain carries TRBV7-7 and TRBJ2-2; 11 positions agree with TRBD2. This CDR3 spans 18 amino acids. Germline V gives CDR1 SSHAT, CDR2 FNYEAQ (reference sequence). CDR3 sequence: CASSLGPSGGPNTGELFF. The DNA for the CDR3 is TGTGCTAGCAGCTTAGGGCCTAGCGGGGGGCCGAACACCGGGGAGCTGTTTTTT.

V usage is TRBV9 and J usage is TRBJ1-2; 8 positions match TRBD1. Germline V gene sequence: CDR1 SGDLS, CDR2 YYNGEE. The CDR3 covers 13 residues. J gave up 7 bases and V 3 bases, and 5 bases lay outside the gene matches. CDR3 bases: TGTGCCAGCAGCGCGACAGGGGTACTTGGCTACACCTTC. This codes for CASSATGVLGYTF. The full variable domain, its missing parts supplied by reference TRBV9 and TRBJ1-2, is DSGVTQTPKHLITATGQRVTLRCSPRSGDLSVYWYQQSLDQGLQFLIQYYNGEERAKGNILERFSAQQFPDLHSELNLSSLELGDSALYFCASSATGVLGYTFGSGTRLTVV.

This clone was detected once. The CDR3 is CAWSVKGQGNTEAFF. As DNA, the CDR3 is TGTGCCTGGAGTGTAAAGGGGCAGGGGAACACTGAAGCTTTCTTT. V is TRBV30 and J is TRBJ1-1; D is possibly TRBD1 (5 bases). V was trimmed by 0 bases and J by 1 base, leaving 12 bases between them. This CDR3 is built from 15 residues. CDR1 and CDR2 (germline): GTSNPN, SVGIG (reference sequence).

This clone was seen just once. This chain uses TRBV11-1 with TRBJ2-7; 7 nucleotides align to TRBD1. V was clipped by 1 base and J by 5 bases; unmatched bases: 11. This CDR3 has 16 residues. The germline gives CDR1 SGHAT, CDR2 FQDESV (reference sequence). Here the CDR3 reads CASSLVDAGGSNEQYF. Written as DNA, the CDR3 is TGTGCCAGCAGCTTAGTCGACGCAGGGGGTTCCAACGAGCAGTACTTC.

The chain employs TRBV5-1 and TRBJ2-5; 9 bases agree with TRBD1. The CDR3 is 14 amino acids. Germline V gene lookup returns CDR1 SGHRS and CDR2 YFSETQ. Losses at the gene ends were 4 bases for V and 4 bases for J; bases not matched to a gene: 5. CDR3 DNA sequence: TGCGCCAGCAGCCCCCTGGGACAGGGAGAGACCCAGTACTTC. Its protein is CASSPLGQGETQYF.

The chain couples TRBV4-1 to TRBJ1-5; D is ambiguous. CDR1 MGHRA and CDR2 YSYEKL come from the germline V gene. With 4 bases removed from V and 8 bases from J, the gap between germline ends came to 15 bases. The CDR3 runs to 14 residues. The CDR3 DNA is TGCGCCAGCAGCCCCGACCCCGGGGAAAAGCCCCAGCATTTT. The encoded protein is CASSPDPGEKPQHF.

The chain recombines TRBV7-2 with TRBJ2-4, with a weak D call TRBD2 (6 bases). The germline V gene has CDR1 SGHTA and CDR2 FQGNSA. V was clipped by 6 bases and J by 6 bases, with 15 bases between them. This CDR3 has 14 residues. The CDR3 DNA reads as TGTGCCAGCAGTTTGCCTAGCGAGGGAAACATTCAGTACTTC. This sequence encodes CASSLPSEGNIQYF.

The chain carries TRBV29-1 and TRBJ2-2, with unresolved D. There are 15 residues in the CDR3. Germline V CDR1 and CDR2: SQVTM, ANQGSEA. V dropped 4 bases and J dropped 1 base, with 13 bases sitting between them. CDR3 protein: CSVAPGGRNTGELFF. CDR3 DNA: TGCAGCGTTGCCCCTGGCGGCAGGAACACCGGGGAGCTGTTTTTT.

The gene calls are TRBV7-2 and TRBJ2-7; 8 nucleotides align to TRBD1. The CDR3 covers 14 residues. The V gene end was trimmed by 6 bases and the J gene end by 3 bases; junction bases not matched to a gene: 7. In germline, CDR1 is SGHTA, CDR2 FQGNSA. CDR3 nucleotides: TGTGCCAGCAGTACACAGGGGGGATACTACGAGCAGTACTTC. Residues: CASSTQGGYYEQYF.

This clone was seen just once. The chain combines TRBV2 with TRBJ2-6, with 8 bases identical to TRBD2. Germline lookup yields CDR1 SNHLY and CDR2 FYNNEI. J was trimmed by 4 bases and V by 5 bases; bases with no gene match: 10. There are 17 residues in the CDR3. CDR3 coding DNA: TGTGCCAGCAGTTTGGCGGGGGGCGGCCGAGGGGCCAACGTCCTGACTTTC. This sequence encodes CASSLAGGGRGANVLTF.

CDR3 in amino acids: CAIMGGVEEKLFF. The CDR3 DNA reads TGTGCCATCATGGGGGGAGTGGAGGAAAAACTGTTTTTT. V usage is TRBV7-9 and J usage is TRBJ1-4, with D possibly being TRBD1 (5 bases). The germline V gene has CDR1 SEHNR and CDR2 FQNEAQ (reference sequence). CDR3 size: 13 residues. The germline V and J ends were trimmed by 10 bases and 8 bases, with 17 bases remaining between them.

The chain joins TRBV7-9 to TRBJ1-1, with TRBD1 identical over 7 bases. CDR3 size: 18 residues. Germline CDR1 SEHNR, CDR2 FQNEAQ (reference sequence). V shed 5 bases, J shed 0 bases, and the junction held 15 bases outside the gene matches. Written as DNA, the CDR3 is TGTGCCAGCAGCGCCCCAGGGGGACGAAATGCCATGAACACTGAAGCTTTCTTT. It yields the protein CASSAPGGRNAMNTEAFF.

The rearrangement links TRBV9 to TRBJ2-7, with 9 positions matching TRBD1. The V gene end was trimmed by 0 bases and the J gene end by 4 bases; junction bases not matched to a gene: 5. This CDR3 has 15 residues. Germline-derived CDR1 and CDR2 are SGDLS and YYNGEE. CDR3: CASSVGGTGSYEQYF. The CDR3 nucleotides read TGTGCCAGCAGCGTAGGAGGGACAGGGAGTTACGAGCAGTACTTC.

The gene calls are TRBV4-1 and TRBJ2-1, with 12 bases that match TRBD2. This CDR3 has 17 amino acids. V lost 6 bases, J lost 7 bases, and 13 bases stayed unmatched. Per germline, CDR1 MGHRA and CDR2 YSYEKL. CDR3 bases: TGCGCCAGCAGGCAGGGGGCTCTAGCGGGAGGGCTTAATGAGCAGTTCTTC. It yields the protein CASRQGALAGGLNEQFF.

This chain connects TRBV10-3 to TRBJ2-7; 8 bases are shared with TRBD1. This CDR3 has 15 amino acids. Germline CDR1 ENHRY, CDR2 SYGVKD. Trimming took 0 bases from V and 7 from J; bases not matched to a gene: 8. In DNA, the CDR3 is TGTGCCATCAGTGAGTCCACAGGGGGAGTAGGGGAGCAGTACTTC. It yields the protein CAISESTGGVGEQYF.

The chain has TRBV5-1 and TRBJ1-3, with D perhaps TRBD1 (6 bases). The CDR3 extends over 15 amino acids. Trimming removed 5 bases at V and 0 bases at J, with 12 bases between. The V gene's germline CDR1 is SGHRS and CDR2 YFSETQ. The CDR3, as DNA: TGCGCCAGCAGTTCGGACAGCGCCTCTGGAAACACCATATATTTT. It yields the protein CASSSDSASGNTIYF.

The chain recombines TRBV10-3 with TRBJ2-7; D may be TRBD2 (5 bases). Trimming cost V 0 bases and J 3 bases, with 18 bases left between them. Per the germline V gene, CDR1 is ENHRY and CDR2 is SYGVKD. There are 17 residues in the CDR3. The CDR3 is CAISESKGSTTLYEQYF. The CDR3 DNA reads TGTGCCATCAGTGAGTCGAAGGGCTCGACTACCCTCTACGAGCAGTACTTC.

This chain uses TRBV10-3 with TRBJ1-1, with 7 positions matching TRBD1. The CDR3 is 15 residues long. Germline-derived CDR1 and CDR2 are ENHRY and SYGVKD. The J segment lost 0 bases and the V segment lost 2 bases, leaving 3 bases of the junction unmatched. The CDR3 is CAISEGTDMNTEAFF. The DNA of the CDR3 is TGTGCCATCAGTGAGGGGACAGATATGAACACTGAAGCTTTCTTT.

This clone was counted a few times. This sequence joins TRBV6-5 and TRBJ1-1; D unclear. The CDR3 is 11 amino acids. Germline V lookup: CDR1 MNHEY, CDR2 SVGAGI. With 3 bases removed from V and 8 bases from J, the gap between germline ends came to 7 bases. CDR3 in amino acids: CASSYGSEAFF. The CDR3, as DNA: TGTGCCAGCAGTTATGGTAGCGAAGCTTTCTTT.